The 30 T cell receptor beta chains given below trace back to one sample, sequenced in a study of beta chain features in type 1 diabetes. General observations from the study: Researchers report that Type 1 diabetes patients had moderately but significantly shorter TCRB CDR3s across all four CD4+ subsets.

Their antigen targets remain unknown. Of the isolated RNA, all was reverse transcribed, and so the sequenced material was expressed TCRB transcripts. TCRdb keeps only in-frame clones here, not all; method: immunoSEQ multiplex PCR. The repertoire consists of more than 550,000 clones, with around 15% occurring once and the leading ten covering just under 0.04%. The specimen was naive CD4+ T cells from blood. The receptors shown here come from a man between 18 and 35 years old with type 1 diabetes.

The chain is built from TRBV7-2 and TRBJ2-7, with 12 bases matching TRBD2. The CDR3 is 14 amino acids. CDR1 is SGHTA and CDR2 is FQGNSA in the germline V gene. Unmatched junction bases numbered 5, after V lost 4 bases and J lost 7 bases. The CDR3 DNA is TGTGCCAGCAGCTCTCTAGCGGGAGGGGGTGAGCAGTACTTC. Translating gives CASSSLAGGGEQYF.

This chain connects TRBV28 to TRBJ2-3; 9 nucleotides line up with TRBD1. Trimming cost V 4 bases and J 1 base; bases outside gene matches: 0. Germline CDR1 reads MDHEN; CDR2 reads SYDVKM. The CDR3 loop spans 14 amino acids. CDR3 DNA sequence: TGTGCCAGCAGTTGGACAGGGGGCACAGATACGCAGTATTTT. Translating it yields CASSWTGGTDTQYF.

V usage is TRBV7-2 and J usage is TRBJ1-6; D is unclear. The germline V gene has CDR1 SGHTA and CDR2 FQGNSA. The CDR3 has 14 amino acids. V lost 8 bases, J lost 7 bases, and 15 bases lay in between. CDR3 DNA sequence: TGTGCCAGCCGCATGGACCCTAGGAATTCACCCCTCCACTTT. It specifies CASRMDPRNSPLHF.

The V and J genes are TRBV28 and TRBJ2-1, with D uncertain. CDR1 and CDR2 from the germline V gene are MDHEN and SYDVKM. CDR3 length: 14 amino acids. Trimming took off 3 bases at V and 5 bases at J, with 11 bases between the two ends. DNA of the CDR3: TGTGCCAGCAGTTTTATGGGCCCTAACAATGAGCAGTTCTTC. It codes for CASSFMGPNNEQFF.

This clone was seen only a few times. This chain uses TRBV2 with TRBJ2-7; TRBD1 matches at 8 bases. The CDR3 is made up of 15 amino acids. Losses at the gene ends were 2 bases for V and 6 bases for J; bases not matched to a gene: 9. Germline CDR1 SNHLY, CDR2 FYNNEI. This CDR3 is CASSELPRQGSEQYF. The CDR3 DNA is TGTGCCAGCAGTGAACTCCCGCGACAGGGGTCCGAGCAGTACTTC.

This clone was found a few times. This chain connects TRBV7-9 to TRBJ2-2; D gene unclear. This CDR3 contains 14 residues. CDR1 is SEHNR, CDR2 FQNEAQ, per germline (reference sequence). V was cut by 7 bases and J by 8 bases, with 17 bases left in between. The chain's CDR3 is CASNRMAAAGELFF. The CDR3 DNA sequence: TGTGCCAGCAACCGTATGGCCGCAGCAGGGGAGCTGTTTTTT.

The rearrangement uses TRBV29-1 and TRBJ2-3; weak D call: TRBD2 (7 bases). The CDR3 is 14 residues long. Per germline, CDR1 SQVTM and CDR2 ANQGSEA. Between the trimmed V and J ends, which lost 4 bases and 3 bases, there was a span of 14 bases. Here the CDR3 DNA reads TGCAGCGTTGGTAAGGGGGGGCGGACAGATACGCAGTATTTT. It encodes CSVGKGGRTDTQYF.

The chain recombines TRBV19 with TRBJ2-1; 8 bases agree with TRBD1. V was pared by 5 bases and J by 7 bases, with 13 bases of the junction left unmatched. Germline loops: CDR1 LNHDA, CDR2 SQIVND (reference sequence). This CDR3 is built from 16 residues. CDR3 in DNA: TGTGCCAGTAGTTTCCTGGGACAGGAAGGTTTTAATGAGCAGTTCTTC. Amino acids: CASSFLGQEGFNEQFF.

This clone was recorded a few times. The V call is TRBV29-1, the J call TRBJ2-5; no reliable D call. CDR3 length: 12 amino acids. V lost 2 bases, J lost 7 bases, and 11 bases lay in between. Germline V gene sequence: CDR1 SQVTM, CDR2 ANQGSEA. CDR3 in DNA: TGCAGCGTTGAAACACCCGGGTCGACCCAGTACTTC. This gives the protein CSVETPGSTQYF.

The rearrangement joins TRBV28 to TRBJ2-2; maybe TRBD1 (6 bases). The CDR3 extends over 13 amino acids. V lost 5 bases, J lost 7 bases, and 11 bases lay in between. The V gene's germline CDR1 is MDHEN and CDR2 SYDVKM. CDR3 amino acids: CASSLTGFGELFF. CDR3 coding DNA: TGTGCCAGCAGTCTCACAGGGTTCGGGGAGCTGTTTTTT.

This clone has more than one count but fewer than ten. This chain joins TRBV14 and TRBJ2-1; 13 positions match TRBD2. The V gene's germline CDR1 is SGHDN and CDR2 FVKESK. Trimming at V came to 4 bases and at J to 0 bases, leaving 9 bases not matched to a gene. The CDR3 has 19 residues. Here the CDR3 DNA reads TGTGCCAGCAGCCTGCACCCGGGACTAGCGGGGAGCTCCTACAATGAGCAGTTCTTC. Its protein product is CASSLHPGLAGSSYNEQFF. Looking up the rest from reference TRBV14 and TRBJ2-1 gives the full variable domain: EAGVTQFPSHSVIEKGQTVTLRCDPISGHDNLYWYRRVMGKEIKFLLHFVKESKQDESGMPNNRFLAERTGGTYSTLKVQPAELEDSGVYFCASSLHPGLAGSSYNEQFFGPGTRLTVL.

V gene TRBV7-2 combines with J gene TRBJ2-5, with 9 bases matching TRBD2. The germline gives CDR1 SGHTA, CDR2 FQGNSA. This CDR3 is 15 amino acids long. After removal of 9 bases from V and 3 bases from J, the junction contained 11 bases not matched to a gene. CDR3 coding DNA: TGTGCCAGTTTGTTGGTAGCGGGGGACGAAGAGACCCAGTACTTC. Translation: CASLLVAGDEETQYF.

The J gene is TRBJ1-1, the V gene TRBV28; D gene ambiguous. Trimming took off 2 bases at V and 3 bases at J, with 1 base between the two ends. The CDR3 is 11 residues long. CDR1 and CDR2 (germline): MDHEN, SYDVKM. The CDR3 region is CASSLHTEAFF. CDR3 DNA sequence: TGTGCCAGCAGTTTACACACTGAAGCTTTCTTT.

This clone was detected only a few times. The chain's CDR3 is CASSVYGATYEQYF. The CDR3 region has the DNA TGTGCCAGCAGCGTATACGGGGCTACATACGAGCAGTACTTC. The chain joins TRBV9 to TRBJ2-7, with D tentatively TRBD1 or TRBD2 (5 bases each). Trimming took off 1 base at V and 4 bases at J, with 12 bases between the two ends. This CDR3 comprises 14 residues. Germline CDR1 reads SGDLS; CDR2 reads YYNGEE.

The chain employs TRBV4-1 and TRBJ2-7; either TRBD1 or TRBD2 may fit D (5 bases each). Germline lookup yields CDR1 MGHRA and CDR2 YSYEKL. The ends were cut back, 0 bases at V and 2 bases at J, with 23 bases in the middle. The CDR3 is 19 amino acids. CDR3 in DNA: TGCGCCAGCAGCCAAGATGGAGGTTTGAGGGGCCGACCCCCCTACGAGCAGTACTTC. Residues: CASSQDGGLRGRPPYEQYF.

This clone showed up just a few times. This chain connects TRBV28 to TRBJ2-5, with D tentatively TRBD1 (5 bases). Germline-derived CDR1 and CDR2 are MDHEN and SYDVKM. The CDR3 totals 12 residues. Trimming took 11 bases from V and 2 from J, leaving 12 bases between them. CDR3 amino acids: CAGASDQETQYF. In nucleotides, the CDR3 is TGTGCCGGGGCCTCGGATCAAGAGACCCAGTACTTC.

V is TRBV25-1 and J is TRBJ1-1; D gene uncertain. Trimming took 2 bases from V and 10 from J, leaving 20 bases between them. Germline V gene data show CDR1 as MGHDK and CDR2 as SYGVNS. The CDR3 has 15 amino acids. The CDR3: CASSEPAVGVVGAFF. The CDR3 DNA reads as TGTGCCAGCAGTGAACCCGCCGTCGGGGTCGTTGGAGCTTTCTTT.

This clone appeared a few times. This specimen includes other DNA sequences encoding the same CDR3. The chain couples TRBV30 to TRBJ2-1; no clear D. This CDR3 comprises 14 residues. The V gene lost 3 bases and the J gene lost 0 bases, with 9 bases spanning the gap. Per the germline V gene, CDR1 is GTSNPN and CDR2 is SVGIG (reference sequence). CDR3 DNA sequence: TGTGCCTGGAGCTCCGGAAGCTCCTACAATGAGCAGTTCTTC. The encoded protein is CAWSSGSSYNEQFF.

This clone has just a few counts. The chain employs TRBV27 and TRBJ2-1; possibly TRBD2 for D (5 bases). The CDR3 has 13 amino acids. The germline CDR1 and CDR2 sequences are MNHEY and SMNVEV (reference sequence). The V and J ends lost 5 bases and 5 bases respectively, with 10 bases between them. The CDR3 region has the DNA TGTGCCAGCAGTCCACTCGGGGACAATGAGCAGTTCTTC. It is translated as CASSPLGDNEQFF.

The chain employs TRBV5-1 and TRBJ1-6; D is perhaps TRBD1 (5 bases). V was trimmed by 0 bases and J by 8 bases, leaving 9 bases between them. Germline lookup yields CDR1 SGHRS and CDR2 YFSETQ. This CDR3 spans 14 amino acids. In DNA form, the CDR3 reads TGCGCCAGCAGCTTGGTTCCGGGGGATTCACCCCTCCACTTT. The encoded protein is CASSLVPGDSPLHF.

The chain carries TRBV7-9 and TRBJ2-7; D is possibly TRBD2 (5 bases). V lost 5 bases and J lost 0, with 11 bases in between. The CDR3 runs to 14 residues. Germline V CDR1 and CDR2: SEHNR, FQNEAQ (reference sequence). The CDR3 is CASSLRRSSYEQYF. The CDR3 nucleotides are TGTGCCAGCAGCCTGAGGAGGAGCTCCTACGAGCAGTACTTC.

The chain has TRBV18 and TRBJ2-5, with a weak D call TRBD2 (5 bases). The CDR3 covers 13 residues. V was pared by 3 bases and J by 3 bases, with 8 bases between. The germline V gene encodes CDR1 KGHSH and CDR2 LQKENI. CDR3 DNA sequence: TGTGCCAGCTCACCGGGAGTTGAAGAGACCCAGTACTTC. Translating gives CASSPGVEETQYF.

The V call is TRBV6-1, the J call TRBJ2-7, with 8 bases that match TRBD1. Germline V gene sequence: CDR1 MNHNS, CDR2 SASEGT. J lost 6 bases, V lost 3 bases, and 10 bases had no gene match. The CDR3 sequence is 15 residues long. The DNA of the CDR3 is TGTGCCAGCAGTGATACGTCTGCAGGGGGCCGCGAGCAGTACTTC. Encoded protein: CASSDTSAGGREQYF.

To note about this clone: A read error may account for a junction end that differs from germline. V is TRBV4-2 and J is TRBJ1-3, with 7 nucleotides matching TRBD1. The length of the CDR3 is 12 residues. Germline CDR1 is LGHNA and CDR2 is YNFKEQ. The DNA of the CDR3 is TGTGCCAGCAGCCAGGACCAAGGGACAGTACAATTT. Amino acids: CASSQDQGTVQF.

The J gene is TRBJ1-2, the V gene TRBV6-5; D gene ambiguous. This CDR3 has 13 residues. V was cut by 0 bases and J by 3 bases, with 5 bases left in between. Germline assignment: CDR1 MNHEY and CDR2 SVGAGI. For the CDR3, the DNA is TGTGCCAGCAGTTACTCAGAAGACTATGGCTACACCTTC. Its translation is CASSYSEDYGYTF.

This clone was recorded a few times. This chain links TRBV11-3 with TRBJ2-3, with 7 bases lining up with TRBD1. CDR1 and CDR2 (germline): SGHNT, YENEEA. The CDR3 spans 14 residues. V lost 5 bases and J lost 1; bases outside the gene matches: 3. The CDR3 bases are TGTGCCAGCAGCCCCGACAGGGGCACAGATACGCAGTATTTT. It specifies CASSPDRGTDTQYF.

This clone came up a few times. This rearrangement joins TRBV29-1 to TRBJ2-3; the match to TRBD2 covers 12 bases. Germline CDR1 and CDR2: SQVTM and ANQGSEA. There are 14 residues in the CDR3. The V and J ends lost 5 bases and 6 bases, in that order; junction bases with no gene match: 6. This CDR3 is CSVSTSGSGDTQYF. The DNA of the CDR3 is TGCAGCGTTTCGACTAGCGGGAGTGGGGATACGCAGTATTTT.

This clone has a handful of counts. The chain is built from TRBV25-1 and TRBJ2-6; 9 positions match TRBD1. Unmatched junction bases numbered 6, after V lost 5 bases and J lost 1 base. Germline-derived CDR1 and CDR2 are MGHDK and SYGVNS. This CDR3 has 17 residues. In DNA, the CDR3 is TGTGCCAGCAGTAGGGACAGGGAGGAGTCTGGGGCCAACGTCCTGACTTTC. It codes for CASSRDREESGANVLTF.

The genes are TRBV2 and TRBJ2-2, with 12 bases identical to TRBD2. Per germline, CDR1 SNHLY and CDR2 FYNNEI. The CDR3 extends over 17 amino acids. Trimming at V came to 6 bases and at J to 2 bases, leaving 7 bases not matched to a gene. CDR3 sequence reads: CASRSRLAGENTGELFF. The CDR3 DNA is TGTGCCAGCAGGTCCCGACTAGCGGGAGAAAACACCGGGGAGCTGTTTTTT.

This clone was detected a few times. In DNA form, the CDR3 reads TGTGCCAGCAGGACTAGCGGGGGGGCAGATACGCAGTATTTT. It specifies CASRTSGGADTQYF. The rearrangement links TRBV5-4 to TRBJ2-3; the match to TRBD2 covers 14 bases. Germline V CDR1 and CDR2: SGHNT, YYREEE (reference sequence). The CDR3 loop spans 14 amino acids. The J segment lost 4 bases and the V segment lost 5 bases, leaving 0 bases of the junction unmatched. Full variable domain (rest looked up from reference TRBV5-4 and TRBJ2-3): ETGVTQSPTHLIKTRGQQVTLRCSSQSGHNTVSWYQQALGQGPQFIFQYYREEENGRGNFPPRFSGLQFPNYSSELNVNALELDDSALYLCASRTSGGADTQYFGPGTRLTVL.